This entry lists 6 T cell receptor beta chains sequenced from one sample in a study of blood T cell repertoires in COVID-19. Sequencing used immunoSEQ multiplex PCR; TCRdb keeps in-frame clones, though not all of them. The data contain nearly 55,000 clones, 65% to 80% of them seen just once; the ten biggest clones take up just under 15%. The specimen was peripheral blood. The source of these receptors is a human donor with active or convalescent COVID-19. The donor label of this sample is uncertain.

CDR3 protein: CASSQNLDGYTF. The CDR3 DNA sequence: TGTGCCAGCAGTCAGAACCTAGATGGCTACACCTTC. V is TRBV11-3 and J is TRBJ1-2; D is uncertain. Germline V lookup: CDR1 SGHNT, CDR2 YENEEA. CDR3 length: 12 amino acids. V was shortened by 6 bases and J by 6 bases, with 11 bases between the two germline ends.

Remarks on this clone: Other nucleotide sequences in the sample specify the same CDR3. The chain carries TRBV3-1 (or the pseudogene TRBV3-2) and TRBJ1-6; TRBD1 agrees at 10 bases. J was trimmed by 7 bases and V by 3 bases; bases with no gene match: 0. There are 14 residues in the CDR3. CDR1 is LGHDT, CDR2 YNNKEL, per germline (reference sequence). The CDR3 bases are TGTGCCAGCAGCCAGGGACAGGGGAATTCACCCCTCCACTTT. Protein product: CASSQGQGNSPLHF.

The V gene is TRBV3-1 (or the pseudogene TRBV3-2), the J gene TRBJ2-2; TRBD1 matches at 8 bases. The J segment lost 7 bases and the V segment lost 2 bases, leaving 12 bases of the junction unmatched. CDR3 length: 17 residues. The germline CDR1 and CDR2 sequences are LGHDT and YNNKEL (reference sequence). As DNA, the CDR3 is TGTGCCAGCAGCCAACCCGACAGGGGCTCATGGGGCGGGGAGCTGTTTTTT. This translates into CASSQPDRGSWGGELFF.

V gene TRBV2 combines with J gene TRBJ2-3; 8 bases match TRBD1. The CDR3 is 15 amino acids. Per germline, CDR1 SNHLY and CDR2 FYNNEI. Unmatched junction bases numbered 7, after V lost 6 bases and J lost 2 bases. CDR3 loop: CASSPRQGATDTQYF. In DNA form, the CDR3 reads TGTGCCAGCAGCCCCCGCCAGGGGGCCACAGATACGCAGTATTTT.

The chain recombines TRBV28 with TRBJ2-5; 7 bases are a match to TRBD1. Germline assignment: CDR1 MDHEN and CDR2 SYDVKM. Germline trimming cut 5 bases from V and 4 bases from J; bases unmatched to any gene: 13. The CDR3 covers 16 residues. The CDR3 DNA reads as TGTGCCAGCAGTCCATTAAAGGGGACAGTAAGAGAGACCCAGTACTTC. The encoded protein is CASSPLKGTVRETQYF.

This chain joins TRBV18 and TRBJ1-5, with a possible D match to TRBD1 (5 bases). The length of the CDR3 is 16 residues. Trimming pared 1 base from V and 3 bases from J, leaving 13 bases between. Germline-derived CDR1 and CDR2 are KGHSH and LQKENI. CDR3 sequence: CASSPRRAGDNQPQHF. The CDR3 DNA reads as TGTGCCAGCTCACCACGCCGGGCGGGGGACAATCAGCCCCAGCATTTT.